This T cell receptor (beta chain) was observed in a study of vaccination and CD4 T cells after COVID-19 (dated by TCRdb to 2021 to 2024). For the wider study: Convalescent patients had a positive SARS-CoV-2 result on nasal swab PCR, and of these patients, under ten had mild disease and one had severe disease. Two doses of either the Pfizer-BioNTech BNT162b2 vaccine (n=8) or the Moderna mRNA-1273 vaccine (n=2) were administered to participants. Control cultures received a CEFX viral epitope pool as the positive control, an HIV-1 Nef peptide pool as the negative control, or no peptide. In nine to eleven COVID-19 convalescent patients and a handful of infection-naive healthy vaccine recipients, researchers compared the spike-specific CD4+ TCR repertoire from before mRNA vaccination with the repertoire from after. Post-vaccine blood samples were taken a median of 72 days after the second vaccine dose, with a range of about 14 to 241 days. Six males and four females were included in the convalescent cohort, with two Hispanic individuals, seven Caucasians, two Asians and one multiracial person represented. For stimulating the cultures, overlapping spike peptide pools were used, derived from SARS-CoV-2 as well as from the common cold coronaviruses HCoV-NL63, HCoV-OC43 and HCoV-229E. Post-COVID blood samples were collected from convalescent patients a median of about 92 days after diagnosis, with a range of roughly 30 to 170 days. Results the study describes overall, beyond this receptor: The study included relatively few convalescent patients and did not analyze early timepoints after natural infection. Of the vaccine-specific clones in convalescent patients, 304 of 307, or nearly all, reacted only to SARS-CoV-2 spike and did not cross-react with common cold coronaviruses. In convalescent patients, a median approximately 90% of post-vaccine SARS-CoV-2-reactive clones were detected only after vaccination, suggesting vaccine-specific priming. Although the median number of SARS-CoV-2-reactive clonotypes went up from 20 to 25 after infection to some 37 after vaccination, the increase was not significant.

Taken with the paper, the label for treatment or condition translates to: roughly 11-day PBMC culture with coronavirus spike peptide pools or control peptides (ViraFEST assay). To expand antigen-specific T cells with peptide pools and then pick out the expanded clonotypes through TCR sequencing, the study relied on the ViraFEST assay. The positive SARS-CoV-2 PCR tests of the convalescent patients were dated from March to December 2020, before the Alpha, Beta and Delta variants emerged in the United States. Each well held 2 million or so PBMCs cultured in IMDM containing around 5% human AB serum and approximately 9.8 IU/ml IL-2, with 10 ug/ml peptide pools added. Half of the culture medium was replaced with fresh IL-2-containing medium on days 3 and 7. After 10 to 11 days of culture, CD4+ T cells were isolated by negative selection with the EasySep CD4+ T cell isolation kit. Ficoll-Paque Plus gradient centrifugation was used to isolate PBMCs from whole blood, and the isolated PBMCs were then either used fresh or cryopreserved at -140C. Culture conditions were generally each tested in triplicate wells.

Libraries were prepared through PCR. DNA from cultured CD4+ T cells was subjected to TCR sequencing with the Oncomine TCR Beta short-read assay at the Johns Hopkins FTIC core. Genomic DNA was extracted from the cultured CD4+ T cells with the QIAamp micro DNA kit. Oncomine TCR Beta libraries from cultured CD4+ T cells were pooled with unique dual indexes and sequenced on an Illumina iSeq 100. Per the authors' processing: Non-productive sequences were filtered out, and CDR3s that did not start with C, did not end with F or W, or were shorter than 7 amino acids were discarded. The MANAFEST web application identified antigen-specific clonotypes by comparing peptide-stimulated wells against reference wells and other culture wells. An FDR below 0.05, an odds ratio above 5, and a productive frequency above 0.1% in at least two of three replicate wells were required for clones to be considered positive. A clonotype counted as cross-reactive if it showed significant expansion both in the SARS-CoV-2 spike wells and in at least one common cold coronavirus spike condition. Using R version 3.6.1, CDR3 homology was evaluated through Levenshtein distances (stringdist) along with unrooted phylogenetic trees (ape). TCRdb trimmed public reads at Q25 via fastp, called clones via MiXCR and kept in-frame beta chains. One record per CDR3 amino acid sequence lists the most common genes and DNA. These V and J calls derive from TCRdb rather than the authors' analysis. The sample has fewer than 4,500 distinct CDR3 sequences on record, approximately 16% of them singletons. The ten largest clones capture over 11% of the sample.

Trimming removed 6 bases from V and 10 bases from J; the gene matches leave 10 bases unexplained. The CDR3 runs 14 amino acids, cysteine and phenylalanine included. Here the CDR3 DNA is all that survives: 42 bases in frame from base 1. A few counts support this clonotype. No cognate antigen has been identified for it. The input lacks base qualities; no much larger clone sits a single base away. This sequence was found in a human donor who had recovered from COVID-19. This receptor chain uses TRBV12-3 or TRBV12-4 and TRBJ2-5; 11 junctional bases match TRBD1. Specimen: CD4+ T cells from blood, cultured in vitro. The CDR3 loop reads CASSSMGQGGDQYF. The DNA sequence is given as TGTGCCAGCAGCTCCATGGGACAGGGGGGCGACCAGTACTTC.